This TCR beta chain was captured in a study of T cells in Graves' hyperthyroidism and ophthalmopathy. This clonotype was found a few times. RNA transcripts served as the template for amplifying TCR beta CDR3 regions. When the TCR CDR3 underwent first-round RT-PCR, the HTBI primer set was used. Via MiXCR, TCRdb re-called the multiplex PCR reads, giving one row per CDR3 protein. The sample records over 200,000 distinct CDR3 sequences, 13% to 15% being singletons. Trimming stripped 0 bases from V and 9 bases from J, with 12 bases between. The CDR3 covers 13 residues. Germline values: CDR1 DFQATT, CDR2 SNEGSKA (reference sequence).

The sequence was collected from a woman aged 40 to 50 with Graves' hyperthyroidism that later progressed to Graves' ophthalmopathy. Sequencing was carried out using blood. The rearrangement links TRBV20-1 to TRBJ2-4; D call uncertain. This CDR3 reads CSARDQGIGIQYF. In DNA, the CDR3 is TGCAGTGCTAGAGATCAAGGGATAGGCATTCAGTACTTC.